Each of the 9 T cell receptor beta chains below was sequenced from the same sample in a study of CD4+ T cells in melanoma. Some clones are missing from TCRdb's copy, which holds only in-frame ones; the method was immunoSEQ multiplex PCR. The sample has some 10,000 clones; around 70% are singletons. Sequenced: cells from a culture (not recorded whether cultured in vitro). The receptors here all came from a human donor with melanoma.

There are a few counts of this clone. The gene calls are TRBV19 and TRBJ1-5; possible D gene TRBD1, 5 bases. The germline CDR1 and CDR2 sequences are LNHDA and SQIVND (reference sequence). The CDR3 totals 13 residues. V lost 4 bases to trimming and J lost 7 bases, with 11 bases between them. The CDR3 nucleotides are TGTGCCAGTAGTAGCCAGGGTTGGCAGCCCCAGCATTTT. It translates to CASSSQGWQPQHF.

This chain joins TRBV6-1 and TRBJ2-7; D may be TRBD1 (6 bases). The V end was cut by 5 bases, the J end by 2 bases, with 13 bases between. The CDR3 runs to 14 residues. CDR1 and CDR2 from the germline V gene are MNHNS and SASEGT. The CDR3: CASSRGPGAYEQYF. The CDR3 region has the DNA TGTGCCAGCAGTCGGGGACCAGGGGCCTACGAGCAGTACTTC.

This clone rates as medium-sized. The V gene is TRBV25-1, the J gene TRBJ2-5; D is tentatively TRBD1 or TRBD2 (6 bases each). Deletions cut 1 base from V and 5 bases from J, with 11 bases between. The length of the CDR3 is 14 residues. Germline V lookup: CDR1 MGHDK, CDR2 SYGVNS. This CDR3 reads CASSELGGRETQYF. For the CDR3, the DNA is TGTGCCAGCAGTGAATTGGGGGGCCGGGAGACCCAGTACTTC.

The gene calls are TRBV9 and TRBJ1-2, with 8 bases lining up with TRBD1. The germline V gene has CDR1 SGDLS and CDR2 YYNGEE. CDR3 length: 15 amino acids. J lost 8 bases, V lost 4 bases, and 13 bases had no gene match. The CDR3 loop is CASSIDRGFPGGYTF. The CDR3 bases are TGTGCCAGCAGCATCGACAGGGGCTTCCCAGGCGGCTACACCTTC.

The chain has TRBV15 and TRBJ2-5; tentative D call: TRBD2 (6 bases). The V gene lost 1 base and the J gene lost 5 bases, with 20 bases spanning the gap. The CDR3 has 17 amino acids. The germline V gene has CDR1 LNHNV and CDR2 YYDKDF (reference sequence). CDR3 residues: CATSRGEETDGRETQYF. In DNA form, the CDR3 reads TGTGCCACCAGCAGAGGGGAGGAGACGGACGGCCGCGAGACCCAGTACTTC.

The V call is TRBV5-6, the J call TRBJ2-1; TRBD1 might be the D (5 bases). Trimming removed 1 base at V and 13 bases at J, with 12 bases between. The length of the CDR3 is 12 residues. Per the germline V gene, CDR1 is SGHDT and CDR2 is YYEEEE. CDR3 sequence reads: CASSLQGRDQFF. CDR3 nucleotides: TGTGCCAGCAGCTTGCAGGGCAGGGATCAGTTCTTC. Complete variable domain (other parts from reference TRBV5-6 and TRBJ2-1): DAGVTQSPTHLIKTRGQQVTLRCSPKSGHDTVSWYQQALGQGPQFIFQYYEEEERQRGNFPDRFSGHQFPNYSSELNVNALLLGDSALYLCASSLQGRDQFFGPGTRLTVL.

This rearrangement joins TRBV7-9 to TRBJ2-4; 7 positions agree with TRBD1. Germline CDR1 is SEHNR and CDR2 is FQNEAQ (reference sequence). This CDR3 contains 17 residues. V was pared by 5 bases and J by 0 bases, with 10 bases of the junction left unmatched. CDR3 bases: TGTGCCAGCAGCCAAACCCCGGGACAGATAGCCAAAAACATTCAGTACTTC. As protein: CASSQTPGQIAKNIQYF.

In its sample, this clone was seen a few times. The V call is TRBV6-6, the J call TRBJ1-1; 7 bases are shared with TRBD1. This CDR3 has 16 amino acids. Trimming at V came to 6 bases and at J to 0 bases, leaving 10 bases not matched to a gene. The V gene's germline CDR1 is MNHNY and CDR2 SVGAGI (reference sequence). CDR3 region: CASSHHRTGLNTEAFF. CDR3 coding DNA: TGTGCCAGCAGCCACCATAGGACAGGTCTGAACACTGAAGCTTTCTTT.

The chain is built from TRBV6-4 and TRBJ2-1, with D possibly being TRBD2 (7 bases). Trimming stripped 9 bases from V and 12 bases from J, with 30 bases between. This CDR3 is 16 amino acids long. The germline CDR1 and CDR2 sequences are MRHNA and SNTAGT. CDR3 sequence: CARDPFYGGADSGQFF. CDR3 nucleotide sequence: TGTGCCAGGGACCCCTTTTATGGGGGGGCCGATTCTGGGCAGTTCTTC.